The rows below give T cell receptor beta chains drawn from one sample of a study of blood T cell repertoires in COVID-19. The method was immunoSEQ multiplex PCR; TCRdb's version includes in-frame clones alone and lacks a portion of them. This table has about 280,000 clones, 80% to 90% appearing once. Material for sequencing was peripheral blood. The source is a woman aged 25 to 39 with active or convalescent COVID-19. Both conserved end residues are trimmed from each CDR3.

TRBV6-5 ASSYSTGGNSPLH
TRBV7-7 ASSLGTGGGTDTQY
TRBV7-3 ASSSGSGTDTQY
TRBV21-1 ASSKSGGLGGYT
TRBV15 ATSQGRSGKDTEAF
TRBV27 ASSLRGYRTGPAETQY
TRBV11-3 ASSLGREVDGELF
TRBV5-4 ASSLGVGGLNTEAF
TRBV5-1 ASSPRQASDTQY
TRBV14 ASSPVWGLYNEQF
TRBV6-6 ASSPDRGTGYT
TRBV5-5 ASSLDAGTNEKLF
TRBV5-4 AIHSFTNEKLF
TRBV7-2 ASSLTGGGYEQY
TRBV2 ASSRGLAAYEQY
TRBV4-3 ASSQEGKGRDSPLH
TRBV19 ASSQGRDWSNQPQH
TRBV4-2 ASSQDSERAKNIQY
TRBV4-2 ASSQERLAGWETQY
TRBV30 AWSMGGAGNTIY
TRBV5-4 ASSWALHEQF
TRBV6-5 ASSYSNYRDGYT
TRBV7-2 ASSFFGGEQY
TRBV6-1 AGIAGSEAF
TRBV19 ASSIPAGGSNTEAF